A single sample gave rise to the 22 T cell receptor beta chains below, sequenced in a study of T cell responses to AZD1222 COVID-19 vaccine. Libraries were prepared by immunoSEQ multiplex PCR; TCRdb keeps only in-frame clonotypes and omits some of them. Among tens of thousands of clones listed, 80% to 90% were seen once. Here the sequenced sample was peripheral blood, taken 28 days after the second AZD1222 dose. These TCRs come from an adult who received the AZD1222 COVID-19 vaccine.

This clone was found once. This chain joins TRBV6-5 and TRBJ1-2; 7 bases line up with TRBD1. CDR3 size: 14 residues. From germline, CDR1 is MNHEY and CDR2 SVGAGI. The junction had 3 bases not matched to a gene; V was cut back by 2 bases and J by 3 bases. The CDR3 region is CASSYHRGHYGYTF. The CDR3 DNA follows: TGTGCCAGCAGTTACCACAGGGGCCACTATGGCTACACCTTC.

The CDR3 loop is CASSETSAYNEQFF. In nucleotides, the CDR3 is TGTGCCAGCAGTGAAACTAGCGCGTACAATGAGCAGTTCTTC. The chain employs TRBV2 and TRBJ2-1, with 7 nucleotides matching TRBD2. J gave up 4 bases and V 2 bases, and 2 bases lay outside the gene matches. Germline CDR1 is SNHLY and CDR2 is FYNNEI. The length of the CDR3 is 14 residues.

The V and J genes are TRBV10-2 and TRBJ1-2; D unresolved. From germline, CDR1 is WSHSY and CDR2 SAAADI. This CDR3 region has 13 residues. V shed 3 bases and J shed 5 bases, with 10 bases lying between them. The CDR3, as DNA: TGCGCCAGCAGTGAACCGACTTCATATGGCTACACCTTC. This sequence encodes CASSEPTSYGYTF.

The chain links TRBV5-4 to TRBJ2-3, with D tentatively TRBD2 (5 bases). The CDR3 length is 19 residues. V shed 2 bases and J shed 1 base, with 23 bases lying between them. The germline gives CDR1 SGHNT, CDR2 YYREEE (reference sequence). The CDR3 sequence is CASSFRVTRTYRGTDTQYF. The CDR3 bases are TGTGCCAGCAGCTTCCGGGTCACAAGGACTTACCGAGGCACAGATACGCAGTATTTT.

The chain joins TRBV27 to TRBJ2-2, with D perhaps TRBD1 or TRBD2 (5 bases each). The germline CDR1 and CDR2 sequences are MNHEY and SMNVEV (reference sequence). The V gene lost 2 bases and the J gene lost 1 base, with 8 bases spanning the gap. The CDR3 runs 15 residues. The CDR3 coding sequence is TGTGCCAGCAGTTTACTGGGGGTGAACACCGGGGAGCTGTTTTTT. Translating it yields CASSLLGVNTGELFF.

This clone has only one observation. The chain employs TRBV24-1 and TRBJ1-5; tentative D call: TRBD1 (6 bases). Germline CDR1 is KGHDR and CDR2 is SFDVKD. The CDR3 runs to 14 residues. The V end lost 5 bases, the J end lost 2 bases, and 9 bases lay between the germline ends. CDR3 DNA: TGTGCCACCAGTGGGGCAGGGGGCAATCAGCCCCAGCATTTT. Translated, it gives CATSGAGGNQPQHF.

The CDR3 sequence is CASSVQGVGVNEQFF. Here the CDR3 DNA reads TGCGCCAGCAGCGTCCAGGGAGTGGGGGTCAATGAGCAGTTCTTC. The genes are TRBV5-1 and TRBJ2-1; D tentatively reads TRBD1 or TRBD2 (5 bases each). The CDR3 covers 15 residues. The germline gives CDR1 SGHRS, CDR2 YFSETQ. V was trimmed by 4 bases and J by 6 bases, leaving 17 bases between them. The full variable domain, in which reference TRBV5-1 and TRBJ2-1 provide the parts outside the CDR3, is KAGVTQTPRYLIKTRGQQVTLSCSPISGHRSVSWYQQTPGQGLQFLFEYFSETQRNKGNFPGRFSGRQFSNSRSEMNVSTLELGDSALYLCASSVQGVGVNEQFFGPGTRLTVL.

This chain connects TRBV14 to TRBJ1-2, with 9 nucleotides matching TRBD1. The junction had 3 bases not matched to a gene; V was cut back by 4 bases and J by 6 bases. This CDR3 contains 13 residues. Germline loops: CDR1 SGHDN, CDR2 FVKESK. CDR3 DNA: TGTGCCAGCAGCCTAAGGACAGGGGATGGCTACACCTTC. It translates to CASSLRTGDGYTF. The variable domain in full, completed from reference TRBV14 and TRBJ1-2, reads EAGVTQFPSHSVIEKGQTVTLRCDPISGHDNLYWYRRVMGKEIKFLLHFVKESKQDESGMPNNRFLAERTGGTYSTLKVQPAELEDSGVYFCASSLRTGDGYTFGSGTRLTVV.

In this sample, this clone turned up a few times. This chain joins TRBV5-6 and TRBJ1-2; 9 nucleotides align to TRBD1. The CDR3 sequence is 16 residues long. Germline values: CDR1 SGHDT, CDR2 YYEEEE. Trimming took 4 bases from V and 4 from J; bases not matched to a gene: 11. Here the CDR3 DNA reads TGTGCCAGCAGCCGGACCGGTACAGGGGGCGGCTATGGCTACACCTTC. Translating it yields CASSRTGTGGGYGYTF.

This chain links TRBV30 with TRBJ1-5; D possibly corresponds to TRBD1 (6 bases). Germline assignment: CDR1 GTSNPN and CDR2 SVGIG (reference sequence). The CDR3 runs 13 residues. The V end lost 5 bases, the J end lost 6 bases, and 14 bases lay between the germline ends. The CDR3 reads CAWGGQQGQPQHF. CDR3 DNA sequence: TGTGCCTGGGGAGGACAGCAAGGTCAGCCCCAGCATTTT.

The genes are TRBV2 and TRBJ2-7; no clear D. Germline V CDR1 and CDR2: SNHLY, FYNNEI. This CDR3 is built from 12 residues. Trimming removed 8 bases from V and 2 bases from J, with 10 bases in between. This chain's CDR3 is CASGLLPYEQYV. For the CDR3, the DNA is TGTGCCAGCGGGCTGCTGCCCTACGAGCAGTACGTC.

The CDR3 reads CASSSGWGTEAFF. The CDR3 DNA reads TGTGCCAGCAGCTCAGGGTGGGGCACTGAAGCTTTCTTT. The genes are TRBV28 and TRBJ1-1, with a weak D call TRBD1 (5 bases). There are 13 residues in the CDR3. V gave up 6 bases and J gave up 4 bases, with 12 bases separating them. Germline V gene lookup returns CDR1 MDHEN and CDR2 SYDVKM.

This rearrangement joins TRBV7-8 to TRBJ1-2, with TRBD1 identical over 10 bases. Germline CDR1 and CDR2: SGHVS and FQNEAQ. Germline trimming cut 5 bases from V and 8 bases from J; bases unmatched to any gene: 11. The CDR3 extends over 15 amino acids. CDR3 coding DNA: TGTGCCAGCAGCCACCGGGACAGGGGAAGGAGCGGCTACACCTTC. Translation: CASSHRDRGRSGYTF.

This clone has only one observation. This chain uses TRBV5-1 with TRBJ2-7, with D unclear. CDR1 is SGHRS and CDR2 is YFSETQ in the germline V gene. The CDR3 runs 11 residues. With 3 bases removed from V and 3 bases from J, the gap between germline ends came to 4 bases. This CDR3 is CASSSLYEQYF. For the CDR3, the DNA is TGCGCCAGCAGCTCACTCTACGAGCAGTACTTC.

V gene TRBV7-9 combines with J gene TRBJ1-4; no clear D gene. The CDR3 consists of 15 residues. Germline V gene data show CDR1 as SEHNR and CDR2 as FQNEAQ (reference sequence). V lost 1 base and J 0 bases, leaving 6 bases between the germline ends. CDR3: CASSLGSATNEKLFF. The CDR3 bases are TGTGCCAGCAGCTTAGGCAGTGCAACTAATGAAAAACTGTTTTTT.

This clone was recorded only once. CDR3 nucleotide sequence: TGTGCCAGTAGCCGGCTCAGGGACAGAAACTACAATGAGCAGTTCTTC. The encoded protein is CASSRLRDRNYNEQFF. This rearrangement joins TRBV19 to TRBJ2-1; 7 nucleotides match TRBD1. Germline V gives CDR1 LNHDA, CDR2 SQIVND (reference sequence). The CDR3 runs to 16 residues. V trimming: 6 bases; J trimming: 3 bases; junction bases outside the gene matches: 11. The variable domain in full, with the rest retrieved from reference TRBV19 and TRBJ2-1, is DGGITQSPKYLFRKEGQNVTLSCEQNLNHDAMYWYRQDPGQGLRLIYYSQIVNDFQKGDIAEGYSVSREKKESFPLTVTSAQKNPTAFYLCASSRLRDRNYNEQFFGPGTRLTVL.

This clone is medium-sized (0.01 to 0.1%) by share. V gene TRBV18 combines with J gene TRBJ1-1, with TRBD1 identical over 9 bases. CDR3 size: 15 residues. The germline V gene has CDR1 KGHSH and CDR2 LQKENI. Germline trimming cut 3 bases from V and 2 bases from J; bases unmatched to any gene: 4. CDR3 sequence: CASSPRQGENTEAFF. CDR3 nucleotides: TGTGCCAGCTCACCGCGACAGGGGGAAAACACTGAAGCTTTCTTT.

The V call is TRBV27, the J call TRBJ1-5; D may be TRBD1 (5 bases). Germline V gives CDR1 MNHEY, CDR2 SMNVEV (reference sequence). Trimming removed 6 bases at V and 2 bases at J, with 20 bases between. This CDR3 contains 17 residues. The CDR3 coding sequence is TGTGCCAGCAGCAACGGGCCCGGGACCCCGGGCAATCAGCCCCAGCATTTT. Amino acid sequence: CASSNGPGTPGNQPQHF.

The rearrangement links TRBV6-8 to TRBJ2-3; TRBD2 matches at 14 bases. V dropped 3 bases and J dropped 6; count of bases not matched to a gene: 17. Germline lookup yields CDR1 MNHGY and CDR2 SAAAGT. This CDR3 region has 20 residues. The CDR3, as DNA: TGTGCCAGCAGTTATCCCCTCCGACTAGCGGGAGGGCCATTGTCGGATACGCAGTATTTT. It yields the protein CASSYPLRLAGGPLSDTQYF.

The chain employs TRBV29-1 and TRBJ1-2, with TRBD1 identical over 11 bases. In germline, CDR1 is SQVTM, CDR2 ANQGSEA. The trim removed 7 bases at V and 8 bases at J, leaving 18 bases unmatched. CDR3 length: 16 residues. Written as DNA, the CDR3 is TGCAGCGCGGTGTGGACAGGGGGCAGTAGGGCTTGGGGCTACACCTTC. This translates into CSAVWTGGSRAWGYTF.

The chain has TRBV20-1 and TRBJ1-3; the D is unclear. The CDR3 extends over 13 amino acids. Germline V lookup: CDR1 DFQATT, CDR2 SNEGSKA (reference sequence). V was trimmed by 3 bases and J by 2 bases, leaving 8 bases between them. The CDR3, as DNA: TGCAGTGCTAGTGCGGGTACTGGAAACACCATATATTTT. As protein: CSASAGTGNTIYF.

This clone was seen more than once but under ten times. The rearrangement joins TRBV3-1 (or the pseudogene TRBV3-2) to TRBJ1-5; possibly TRBD1 for D (6 bases). This CDR3 comprises 15 residues. V lost 1 base, J lost 4 bases, and 11 bases lay in between. Germline CDR1 is LGHDT and CDR2 is YNNKEL (reference sequence). CDR3 DNA: TGTGCCAGCAGCCAAGCAGGGGCCAGGAATCAGCCCCAGCATTTT. This codes for CASSQAGARNQPQHF.